This passage covers 27 T cell receptor beta chains from one sample sequenced in a study of control samples from healthy donors and cancer patients. Assay used: immunoSEQ multiplex PCR; TCRdb lists only in-frame clones, some missing. The data contain 90,000 to 130,000 clones, about 80% of them singletons. Sequenced input: blood. The receptors come from a man between 18 and 29 years old in good health.

Relative to its sample, this clone is medium-sized. The chain carries TRBV28 and TRBJ2-1, with D possibly TRBD2 on 5 matching bases. Germline CDR1 and CDR2: MDHEN and SYDVKM. With 3 bases removed from V and 9 bases from J, the gap between germline ends came to 6 bases. The CDR3 has 11 residues. The CDR3 DNA is TGTGCCAGCAGTTTTGAGGGTGAGCAGTTCTTC. This gives the protein CASSFEGEQFF.

V gene TRBV7-9 combines with J gene TRBJ2-3, with 9 nucleotides matching TRBD1. The CDR3 spans 15 residues. V lost 4 bases, J lost 2 bases, and 4 bases stayed unmatched. Looked up from germline, CDR1 is SEHNR and CDR2 is FQNEAQ (reference sequence). CDR3 loop: CASSSRTGDTDTQYF. In DNA form, the CDR3 reads TGTGCCAGCAGCTCACGGACAGGGGACACAGATACGCAGTATTTT. Combining the CDR3 with reference TRBV7-9 and TRBJ2-3 gives the whole variable domain DTGVSQNPRHKITKRGQNVTFRCDPISEHNRLYWYRQTLGQGPEFLTYFQNEAQLEKSRLLSDRFSAERPKGSFSTLEIQRTEQGDSAMYLCASSSRTGDTDTQYFGPGTRLTVL.

The V gene is TRBV4-2, the J gene TRBJ1-5, with D unclear. Germline-derived CDR1 and CDR2 are LGHNA and YNFKEQ. There are 15 residues in the CDR3. V shed 1 base and J shed 5 bases, with 12 bases lying between them. The CDR3 reads CASSQVGGLYQPQHF. CDR3 DNA sequence: TGTGCCAGCAGCCAAGTAGGAGGGTTATATCAGCCCCAGCATTTT.

This clone appeared once. The genes are TRBV27 and TRBJ1-3; D is possibly TRBD1 (5 bases). With 5 bases removed from V and 2 bases from J, the gap between germline ends came to 22 bases. Germline lookup yields CDR1 MNHEY and CDR2 SMNVEV (reference sequence). This CDR3 comprises 18 residues. In DNA, the CDR3 is TGTGCCAGCAGTCCTGACCCGTTTACTAGGGGCCCTGGAAACACCATATATTTT. Protein sequence: CASSPDPFTRGPGNTIYF.

The chain employs TRBV2 and TRBJ1-2, with D possibly being TRBD1 (5 bases). In germline, CDR1 is SNHLY, CDR2 FYNNEI. With 5 bases removed from V and 1 base from J, the gap between germline ends came to 14 bases. The CDR3 has 15 amino acids. CDR3 sequence (DNA): TGTGCCAGCAGTTCAAATGGGGGGATTAACTATGGCTACACCTTC. Its translation: CASSSNGGINYGYTF.

The chain combines TRBV29-1 with TRBJ1-2, with 10 bases lining up with TRBD1. CDR3 size: 14 residues. Germline assignment: CDR1 SQVTM and CDR2 ANQGSEA. V was clipped by 4 bases and J by 7 bases; unmatched bases: 9. The CDR3: CSVGKGTGASGYTF. CDR3 bases: TGCAGCGTTGGAAAAGGGACAGGGGCGTCTGGCTACACCTTC. Full variable domain (remainder filled in from reference TRBV29-1 and TRBJ1-2): SAVISQKPSRDICQRGTSLTIQCQVDSQVTMMFWYRQQPGQSLTLIATANQGSEATYESGFVIDKFPISRPNLTFSTLTVSNMSPEDSSIYLCSVGKGTGASGYTFGSGTRLTVV.

The chain employs TRBV28 and TRBJ2-2; TRBD2 aligns across 9 bases. The CDR3 sequence is 16 residues long. J lost 5 bases, V lost 2 bases, and 6 bases had no gene match. Germline CDR1 is MDHEN and CDR2 is SYDVKM. This chain's CDR3 is CASSLTSGWLTGELFF. Written as DNA, the CDR3 is TGTGCCAGCAGTTTAACTAGCGGGTGGCTAACCGGGGAGCTGTTTTTT.

This clone has only a few counts. This chain uses TRBV7-9 with TRBJ2-2; D perhaps matches TRBD1 (5 bases). Trimming took 4 bases from V and 5 from J, leaving 11 bases between them. Germline V gene lookup returns CDR1 SEHNR and CDR2 FQNEAQ (reference sequence). The CDR3 has 14 amino acids. The CDR3 sequence: CASSWAGRTGELFF. The DNA for the CDR3 is TGTGCCAGCAGCTGGGCAGGGCGGACCGGGGAGCTGTTTTTT.

The chain employs TRBV27 and TRBJ2-2, with D perhaps matching TRBD2 (5 bases). The CDR3 spans 14 residues. Looked up from germline, CDR1 is MNHEY and CDR2 is SMNVEV (reference sequence). V lost 4 bases, J lost 3 bases, and 9 bases lay in between. The CDR3 coding sequence is TGTGCCAGCAGTTCGGGATTCTACACCGGGGAGCTGTTTTTT. Its translation is CASSSGFYTGELFF.

This chain connects TRBV20-1 to TRBJ1-1; D uncertain. Looked up from germline, CDR1 is DFQATT and CDR2 is SNEGSKA (reference sequence). The CDR3 length is 13 residues. Trimming removed 3 bases at V and 0 bases at J, with 8 bases between. The CDR3 loop is CSASKNLNTEAFF. For the CDR3, the DNA is TGCAGTGCTAGTAAAAATCTGAACACTGAAGCTTTCTTT.

The CDR3 spells CSASPGSGGYTF. The CDR3 DNA reads as TGCAGTGCTAGTCCGGGGTCCGGAGGCTACACCTTC. The V call is TRBV20-1, the J call TRBJ1-2; D remains ambiguous. Per germline, CDR1 DFQATT and CDR2 SNEGSKA (reference sequence). V was clipped by 3 bases and J by 8 bases, with 13 bases between them. This CDR3 comprises 12 residues.

CDR3 loop: CASSLGLAGGHQETQYF. CDR3 DNA sequence: TGTGCCAGCTCGCTGGGACTAGCGGGGGGACACCAAGAGACCCAGTACTTC. This chain links TRBV18 with TRBJ2-5; 15 bases fit TRBD2. J lost 0 bases, V lost 6 bases, and 5 bases had no gene match. Germline V gene data show CDR1 as KGHSH and CDR2 as LQKENI. The CDR3 has 17 residues.

The chain carries TRBV10-2 and TRBJ1-5; 8 nucleotides agree with TRBD1. CDR1 and CDR2 from the germline V gene are WSHSY and SAAADI. This CDR3 is 14 amino acids long. With V trimmed by 7 bases and J by 2 bases, 4 bases remained unmatched. The DNA of the CDR3 is TGCGCCAGCAAAGGACAGGGCGGCAATCAGCCCCAGCATTTT. Translated: CASKGQGGNQPQHF.

This chain links TRBV6-5 with TRBJ2-3, with TRBD2 as a possible D gene (6 bases). The CDR3 covers 15 residues. Per germline, CDR1 MNHEY and CDR2 SVGAGI. V was shortened by 7 bases and J by 3 bases, with 17 bases between the two germline ends. The CDR3 region has the DNA TGTGCCAGCAATAAGTATCCGGGACTTACAGATACGCAGTATTTT. Its protein product is CASNKYPGLTDTQYF.

The chain joins TRBV14 to TRBJ2-3; 7 nucleotides align to TRBD1. Unmatched junction bases numbered 3, after V lost 3 bases and J lost 0 bases. CDR1 is SGHDN, CDR2 FVKESK, per germline. The CDR3 has 15 residues. Written as DNA, the CDR3 is TGTGCCAGCAGCCAGGGACAGACTAGCACAGATACGCAGTATTTT. It yields the protein CASSQGQTSTDTQYF.

The chain is built from TRBV27 and TRBJ1-2; D unresolved. CDR3 size: 13 residues. Trimming pared 5 bases from V and 8 bases from J, leaving 15 bases between. CDR1 and CDR2 from the germline V gene are MNHEY and SMNVEV (reference sequence). CDR3 in amino acids: CASSPIPFRGYTF. The CDR3 nucleotides read TGTGCCAGCAGTCCAATACCCTTTAGGGGCTACACCTTC.

The rearrangement joins TRBV2 to TRBJ1-1; 7 bases line up with TRBD1. Germline trimming cut 7 bases from V and 0 bases from J; bases unmatched to any gene: 11. This CDR3 contains 16 residues. Per the germline V gene, CDR1 is SNHLY and CDR2 is FYNNEI. DNA for the CDR3: TGTGCCAGCAATAACCGGGACAGAAGATTGAACACTGAAGCTTTCTTT. Translating it yields CASNNRDRRLNTEAFF.

This chain links TRBV6-5 with TRBJ1-1; D may be TRBD1 (5 bases). This CDR3 region has 14 residues. Germline lookup yields CDR1 MNHEY and CDR2 SVGAGI. V was shortened by 2 bases and J by 4 bases, with 11 bases between the two germline ends. DNA for the CDR3: TGTGCCAGCAGTTACAGGGTTGGGGGCACTGAAGCTTTCTTT. Its translation is CASSYRVGGTEAFF.

This clone was detected a few times. Here the CDR3 reads CASSLDISTDTQYF. The DNA for the CDR3 is TGTGCCAGCAGCTTGGACATCTCAACAGATACGCAGTATTTT. The chain employs TRBV11-3 and TRBJ2-3, with a tentative D call TRBD1 (5 bases). Trimming shortened V by 3 bases and J by 3 bases, and 10 bases separated the two germline ends. CDR3 length: 14 amino acids. Germline V gene lookup returns CDR1 SGHNT and CDR2 YENEEA.

J is TRBJ2-5 and V is TRBV5-1; D is unclear. CDR3 length: 14 residues. Germline CDR1 reads SGHRS; CDR2 reads YFSETQ. With 4 bases removed from V and 4 bases from J, the gap between germline ends came to 14 bases. CDR3 loop: CASSPESLGETQYF. The CDR3 DNA follows: TGCGCCAGCAGCCCTGAGAGCCTGGGAGAGACCCAGTACTTC.

This sequence joins TRBV14 and TRBJ2-2; D uncertain. Germline values: CDR1 SGHDN, CDR2 FVKESK. The CDR3 spans 18 residues. Trimming removed 0 bases at V and 6 bases at J, with 20 bases between. The chain's CDR3 is CASSQEEALFGRAGELFF. The DNA of the CDR3 is TGTGCCAGCAGCCAAGAAGAGGCACTCTTTGGTCGGGCCGGGGAGCTGTTTTTT.

This chain uses TRBV7-2 with TRBJ1-1; 12 nucleotides align to TRBD1. Germline-derived CDR1 and CDR2 are SGHTA and FQGNSA. V dropped 5 bases and J dropped 7; count of bases not matched to a gene: 5. The CDR3 totals 14 residues. The CDR3 DNA follows: TGTGCCAGCAGCCTTGGGACAGGGGGCTTTGAAGCTTTCTTT. It specifies CASSLGTGGFEAFF.

J is TRBJ2-4 and V is TRBV10-2; TRBD2 agrees at 10 bases. V shed 6 bases, J shed 6 bases, and the junction held 11 bases outside the gene matches. The CDR3 loop spans 16 amino acids. CDR1 WSHSY and CDR2 SAAADI come from the germline V gene. The CDR3 DNA sequence: TGCGCCAGCAGGGGCCTGCCTAGCGGGGGCAGAAACATTCAGTACTTC. It encodes CASRGLPSGGRNIQYF.

Written as DNA, the CDR3 is TGTGCCAGCAGCTGGGGTTGGTCTTCTAGCACAGATACGCAGTATTTT. It encodes CASSWGWSSSTDTQYF. The rearrangement uses TRBV5-5 and TRBJ2-3; D is unclear. Trimming left V 3 bases short and J 0 bases short, with 14 bases between. Germline CDR1 and CDR2: SGHKS and YYEKEE (reference sequence). The CDR3 extends over 16 amino acids.

The V gene is TRBV4-1, the J gene TRBJ1-6, with D hard to call. The CDR3 extends over 16 amino acids. V gave up 3 bases and J gave up 0 bases, with 9 bases separating them. The V gene's germline CDR1 is MGHRA and CDR2 YSYEKL. The CDR3 reads CASSHPEGSYNSPLHF. The CDR3 region has the DNA TGCGCCAGCAGCCATCCGGAGGGCTCCTATAATTCACCCCTCCACTTT.

V usage is TRBV5-6 and J usage is TRBJ2-3, with a weak D call TRBD2 (6 bases). V was cut by 4 bases and J by 4 bases, with 16 bases left in between. The CDR3 runs 15 residues. Per the germline V gene, CDR1 is SGHDT and CDR2 is YYEEEE. CDR3 coding DNA: TGTGCCAGCAGCATCCTGGTCGGGGGTCCAGATACGCAGTATTTT. The encoded protein is CASSILVGGPDTQYF.

The chain employs TRBV24-1 and TRBJ1-2; perhaps TRBD1 as D (5 bases). Trimming removed 6 bases at V and 3 bases at J, with 10 bases between. From germline, CDR1 is KGHDR and CDR2 SFDVKD. The CDR3 loop spans 13 amino acids. CDR3 in DNA: TGTGCCACCAGTACAGGAGCCTACTATGGCTACACCTTC. Residues: CATSTGAYYGYTF.